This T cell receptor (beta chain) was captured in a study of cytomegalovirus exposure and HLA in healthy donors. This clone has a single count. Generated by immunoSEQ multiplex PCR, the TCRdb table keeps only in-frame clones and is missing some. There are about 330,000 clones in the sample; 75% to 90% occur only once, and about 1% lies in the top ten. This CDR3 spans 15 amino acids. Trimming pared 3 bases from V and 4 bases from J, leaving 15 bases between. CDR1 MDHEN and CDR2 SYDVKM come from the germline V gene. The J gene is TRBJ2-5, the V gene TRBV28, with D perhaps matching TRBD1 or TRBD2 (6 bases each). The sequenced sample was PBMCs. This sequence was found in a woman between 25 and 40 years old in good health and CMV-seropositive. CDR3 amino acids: CASSFPRGVGETQYF. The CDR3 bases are TGTGCCAGCAGTTTCCCAAGGGGGGTCGGAGAGACCCAGTACTTC.